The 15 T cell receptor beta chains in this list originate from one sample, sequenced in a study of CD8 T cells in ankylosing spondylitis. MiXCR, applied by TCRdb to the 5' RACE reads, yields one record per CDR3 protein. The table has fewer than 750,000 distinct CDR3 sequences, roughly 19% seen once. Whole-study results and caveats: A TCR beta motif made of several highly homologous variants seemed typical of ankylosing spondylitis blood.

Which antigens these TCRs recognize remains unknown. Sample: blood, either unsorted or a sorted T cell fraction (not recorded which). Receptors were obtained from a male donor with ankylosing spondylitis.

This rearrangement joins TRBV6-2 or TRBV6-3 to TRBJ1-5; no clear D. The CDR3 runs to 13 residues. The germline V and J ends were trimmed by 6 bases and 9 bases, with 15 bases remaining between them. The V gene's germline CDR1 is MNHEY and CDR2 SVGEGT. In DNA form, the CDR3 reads TGTGCCAGCAGAGGAGACGGCTTCCGGCCCCAGCATTTT. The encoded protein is CASRGDGFRPQHF.

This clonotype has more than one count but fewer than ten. The CDR3 DNA reads as TGTGCCAGCAGTGTGAGTTCACCCCTCCACTTT. Its translation: CASSVSSPLHF. V is TRBV2 and J is TRBJ1-6; no clear D gene. Deletions cut 4 bases from V and 9 bases from J, with 4 bases between. The germline gives CDR1 SNHLY, CDR2 FYNNEI. The CDR3 totals 11 residues.

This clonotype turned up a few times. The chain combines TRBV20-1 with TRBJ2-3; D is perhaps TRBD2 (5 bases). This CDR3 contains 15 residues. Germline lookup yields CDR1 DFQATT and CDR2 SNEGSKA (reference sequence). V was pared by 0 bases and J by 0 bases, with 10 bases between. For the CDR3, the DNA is TGCAGTGCTAGAGAGGGGAGCTCTAGCACAGATACGCAGTATTTT. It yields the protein CSAREGSSSTDTQYF.

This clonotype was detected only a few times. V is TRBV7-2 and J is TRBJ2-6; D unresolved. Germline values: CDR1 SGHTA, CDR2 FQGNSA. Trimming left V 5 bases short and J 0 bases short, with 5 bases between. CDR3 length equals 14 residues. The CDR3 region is CASSLISGANVLTF. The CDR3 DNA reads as TGTGCCAGCAGCCTAATCTCTGGGGCCAACGTCCTGACTTTC.

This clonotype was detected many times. CDR3 nucleotides: TGTGCCAGCAGCCAAGATCCGGGATCCTACGAGCAGTACTTC. It specifies CASSQDPGSYEQYF. The chain is built from TRBV3-1 and TRBJ2-7; D is possibly TRBD2 (5 bases). Germline V gene sequence: CDR1 LGHDT, CDR2 YNNKEL (reference sequence). Between the trimmed V and J ends, which lost 0 bases and 1 base, there was a span of 7 bases. The CDR3 spans 14 residues.

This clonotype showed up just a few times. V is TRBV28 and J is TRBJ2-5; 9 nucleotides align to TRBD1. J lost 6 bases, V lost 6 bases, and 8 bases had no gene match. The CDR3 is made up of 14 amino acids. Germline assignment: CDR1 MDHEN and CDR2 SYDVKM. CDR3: CASSSRTGVQTQYF. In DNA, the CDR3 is TGTGCCAGCAGCAGCAGGACAGGGGTTCAGACCCAGTACTTC.

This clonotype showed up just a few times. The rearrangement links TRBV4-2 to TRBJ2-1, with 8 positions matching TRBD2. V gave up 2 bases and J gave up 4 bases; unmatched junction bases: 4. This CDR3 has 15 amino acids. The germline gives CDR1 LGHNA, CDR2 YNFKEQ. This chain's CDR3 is CASSQIAGLYNEQFF. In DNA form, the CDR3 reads TGTGCCAGCAGCCAAATAGCGGGACTATACAATGAGCAGTTCTTC.

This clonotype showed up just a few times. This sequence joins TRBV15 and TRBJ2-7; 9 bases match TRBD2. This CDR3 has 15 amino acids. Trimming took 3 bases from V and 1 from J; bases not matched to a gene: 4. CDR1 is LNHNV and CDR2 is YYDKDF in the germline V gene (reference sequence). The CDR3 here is CATSRLAGVSYEQYF. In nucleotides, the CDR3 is TGTGCCACCAGCAGGTTAGCGGGAGTTTCCTACGAGCAGTACTTC.

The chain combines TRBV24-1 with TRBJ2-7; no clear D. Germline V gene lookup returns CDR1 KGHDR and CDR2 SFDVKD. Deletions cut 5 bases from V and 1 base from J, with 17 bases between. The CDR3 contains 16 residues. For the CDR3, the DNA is TGTGCCACCAGTGCCCCGGACGTCACGGGTTCCTACGAGCAGTACTTC. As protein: CATSAPDVTGSYEQYF.

In DNA form, the CDR3 reads TGCGCCAGCAGCTTAGGCTGGCAGGGAGACGGCACTGAAGCTTTCTTT. It encodes CASSLGWQGDGTEAFF. V and J are TRBV5-1 and TRBJ1-1; D might be TRBD1 (5 bases). The CDR3 runs to 16 residues. The germline V gene encodes CDR1 SGHRS and CDR2 YFSETQ. V lost 2 bases and J 4 bases, leaving 18 bases between the germline ends.

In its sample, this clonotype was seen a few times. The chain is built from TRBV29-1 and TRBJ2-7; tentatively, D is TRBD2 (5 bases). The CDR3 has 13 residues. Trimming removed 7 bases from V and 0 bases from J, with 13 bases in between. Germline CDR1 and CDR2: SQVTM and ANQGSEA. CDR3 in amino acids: CSAGGPSSYEQYF. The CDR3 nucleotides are TGCAGCGCCGGAGGCCCGAGCTCCTACGAGCAGTACTTC.

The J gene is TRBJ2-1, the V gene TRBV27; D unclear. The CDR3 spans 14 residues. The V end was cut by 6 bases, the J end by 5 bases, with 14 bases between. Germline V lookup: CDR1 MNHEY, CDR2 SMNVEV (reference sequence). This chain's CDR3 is CASRLYPHHNEQFF. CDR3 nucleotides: TGTGCCAGCAGACTATACCCGCATCACAATGAGCAGTTCTTC.

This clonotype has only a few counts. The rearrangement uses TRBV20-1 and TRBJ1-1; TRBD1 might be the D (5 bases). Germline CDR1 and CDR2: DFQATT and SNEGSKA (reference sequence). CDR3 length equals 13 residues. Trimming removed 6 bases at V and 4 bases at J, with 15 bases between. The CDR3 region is CSARQWMGTEAFF. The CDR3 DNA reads TGCAGTGCCCGACAGTGGATGGGCACTGAAGCTTTCTTT.

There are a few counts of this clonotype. The CDR3: CASSPGPSGDTQYF. For the CDR3, the DNA is TGTGCCAGCTCACCCGGCCCTTCCGGAGATACGCAGTATTTT. The gene calls are TRBV18 and TRBJ2-3; D ambiguous. V gave up 3 bases and J gave up 5 bases, with 12 bases separating them. The CDR3 is 14 amino acids. Per germline, CDR1 KGHSH and CDR2 LQKENI.

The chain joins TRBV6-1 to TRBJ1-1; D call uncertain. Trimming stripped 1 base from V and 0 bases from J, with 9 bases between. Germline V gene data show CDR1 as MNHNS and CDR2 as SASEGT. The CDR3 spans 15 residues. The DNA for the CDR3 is TGTGCCAGCAGTGAAGGGGTGGGGATGAACACTGAAGCTTTCTTT. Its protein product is CASSEGVGMNTEAFF.